The rows below give T cell receptor beta chains drawn from one sample of a study of regulatory T cells in long-lasting Graves disease. TCRdb used MiXCR to reprocess the multiplex PCR reads, holding one entry per CDR3 protein. The data contain roughly 300,000 distinct CDR3 sequences, about 20% of them singletons. This specimen consisted of peripheral blood mononuclear cells (PBMCs), obtained when the disease was refractory, from a patient treated with antithyroid drugs. The receptors were gathered from a female donor with Graves disease. Both conserved end residues are part of each CDR3. Fields, in order: J gene, D gene, V gene, clone size, CDR3 protein, CDR3 DNA. The D gene is left open where the match is weak. The size field is filled for only some rows; it gives once, few, many or a size class.

J gene: TRBJ2-7
D gene: TRBD1
V gene: TRBV5-1
clone size: few
CDR3 protein: CASSSNRGSYEQYF
CDR3 DNA: TGCGCCAGCAGCTCCAACAGGGGCTCCTACGAGCAGTACTTC

J gene: TRBJ2-4
D gene: NA
V gene: TRBV12-3/TRBV12-4
clone size: many
CDR3 protein: CASSLYLSLGAKNIQYF
CDR3 DNA: TGTGCCAGCAGTTTATACTTATCCCTGGGGGCCAAAAACATTCAGTACTTC

J gene: TRBJ2-7
D gene: TRBD2
V gene: TRBV7-2
clone size: many
CDR3 protein: CASSHGTSGGPTQYF
CDR3 DNA: TGTGCCAGCAGCCACGGGACTAGCGGGGGCCCAACACAGTACTTC

J gene: TRBJ2-3
D gene: TRBD1
V gene: TRBV6-1
clone size: NA
CDR3 protein: CASSDRGSPDTQYF
CDR3 DNA: TGTGCCAGCAGCGACAGGGGAAGCCCAGATACGCAGTATTTT

J gene: TRBJ1-5
D gene: TRBD1
V gene: TRBV28
clone size: NA
CDR3 protein: CASRTWLTGVTQPQHF
CDR3 DNA: TGTGCCAGCAGAACTTGGCTGACAGGGGTGACTCAGCCCCAGCATTTT

J gene: TRBJ2-7
D gene: NA
V gene: TRBV27
clone size: NA
CDR3 protein: CASSLATESYEQYF
CDR3 DNA: TGTGCCAGCAGTTTAGCAACTGAGTCCTACGAGCAGTACTTC

J gene: TRBJ2-7
D gene: NA
V gene: TRBV5-1
clone size: NA
CDR3 protein: CASSLTGTAYEQYF
CDR3 DNA: TGCGCCAGCAGCTTGACAGGAACGGCCTACGAGCAGTACTTC

J gene: TRBJ2-1
D gene: NA
V gene: TRBV29-1
clone size: NA
CDR3 protein: CSVASSYNEQFF
CDR3 DNA: TGCAGCGTGGCTAGCTCCTACAATGAGCAGTTCTTC

J gene: TRBJ2-5
D gene: NA
V gene: TRBV19
clone size: few
CDR3 protein: CASSILPGVQETQYF
CDR3 DNA: TGTGCCAGTAGTATTCTCCCGGGGGTACAAGAGACCCAGTACTTC

J gene: TRBJ2-7
D gene: TRBD1
V gene: TRBV15
clone size: many
CDR3 protein: CATSRHRGYEQYF
CDR3 DNA: TGTGCCACCAGCAGACACAGGGGCTACGAGCAGTACTTC

J gene: TRBJ1-2
D gene: NA
V gene: TRBV28
clone size: many
CDR3 protein: CASSLWREDGYTF
CDR3 DNA: TGTGCCAGCAGTTTATGGAGGGAGGATGGCTACACCTTC

J gene: TRBJ2-5
D gene: TRBD2
V gene: TRBV11-2
clone size: many
CDR3 protein: CASSLAETGGHQYF
CDR3 DNA: TGTGCCAGCAGCTTAGCCGAGACGGGGGGGCACCAGTACTTC

J gene: TRBJ2-7
D gene: NA
V gene: TRBV30
clone size: few
CDR3 protein: CAWSPPLFSGISYEQYF
CDR3 DNA: TGTGCCTGGAGTCCCCCACTTTTTAGCGGTATTTCCTACGAGCAGTACTTC

J gene: TRBJ1-1
D gene: TRBD1
V gene: TRBV5-1
clone size: many
CDR3 protein: CASSQGTANTEAFF
CDR3 DNA: TGCGCCAGCAGCCAAGGGACAGCGAACACTGAAGCTTTCTTT

J gene: TRBJ1-2
D gene: NA
V gene: TRBV12-3/TRBV12-4
clone size: many
CDR3 protein: CASSLAQTEYGYTF
CDR3 DNA: TGTGCCAGCAGCCTCGCCCAAACAGAGTATGGCTACACCTTC

J gene: TRBJ2-7
D gene: TRBD1
V gene: TRBV6-2/TRBV6-3
clone size: NA
CDR3 protein: CAGRTWTGRIYEQYF
CDR3 DNA: TGTGCCGGCAGGACTTGGACAGGGCGTATTTACGAGCAGTACTTC

J gene: TRBJ1-5
D gene: NA
V gene: TRBV18
clone size: NA
CDR3 protein: CASSPRALPLNQPQHF
CDR3 DNA: TGTGCCAGCTCACCAAGAGCTTTACCCCTTAATCAGCCCCAGCATTTT

J gene: TRBJ2-1
D gene: TRBD2
V gene: TRBV30
clone size: NA
CDR3 protein: CAWSSTGGNEQFF
CDR3 DNA: TGTGCCTGGAGTTCCACGGGGGGCAATGAGCAGTTCTTC

J gene: TRBJ1-1
D gene: NA
V gene: TRBV12-3/TRBV12-4
clone size: many
CDR3 protein: CASSRQVSTEAFF
CDR3 DNA: TGTGCCAGCAGCAGACAGGTATCCACTGAAGCTTTCTTT

J gene: TRBJ2-7
D gene: NA
V gene: TRBV20-1
clone size: NA
CDR3 protein: CSARDPLLAGLFVEQYF
CDR3 DNA: TGCAGTGCTAGAGATCCTCTCCTCGCGGGACTTTTCGTCGAGCAGTACTTC

J gene: TRBJ1-4
D gene: NA
V gene: TRBV29-1
clone size: many
CDR3 protein: CSVNGGGNEKLFF
CDR3 DNA: TGCAGCGTTAACGGGGGTGGCAATGAAAAACTGTTTTTT

J gene: TRBJ1-1
D gene: TRBD1
V gene: TRBV5-1
clone size: many
CDR3 protein: CASSLEQGARTEAFF
CDR3 DNA: TGCGCCAGCAGCTTGGAACAGGGGGCGCGCACTGAAGCTTTCTTT

J gene: TRBJ1-5
D gene: NA
V gene: TRBV20-1
clone size: many
CDR3 protein: CSAGHRVGNQPQHF
CDR3 DNA: TGCAGTGCTGGTCACAGGGTAGGCAATCAGCCCCAGCATTTT

J gene: TRBJ2-5
D gene: NA
V gene: TRBV2
clone size: many
CDR3 protein: CASSRILTSQYF
CDR3 DNA: TGTGCCAGCAGTAGGATTTTGACTAGCCAGTACTTC

J gene: TRBJ2-2
D gene: TRBD1
V gene: TRBV11-1
clone size: NA
CDR3 protein: CASSPTGAGRELFF
CDR3 DNA: TGTGCCAGCAGCCCGACAGGGGCTGGGAGGGAGCTGTTTTTT

J gene: TRBJ2-7
D gene: NA
V gene: TRBV4-1
clone size: NA
CDR3 protein: CASSQEFSVFRYEQYF
CDR3 DNA: TGCGCCAGCAGCCAAGAATTCAGCGTATTTCGCTACGAGCAGTACTTC

J gene: TRBJ1-5
D gene: NA
V gene: TRBV6-1
clone size: many
CDR3 protein: CASSLEGTQPQHF
CDR3 DNA: TGTGCCAGCAGTCTTGAAGGGACTCAGCCCCAGCATTTT

J gene: TRBJ1-3
D gene: TRBD1
V gene: TRBV2
clone size: NA
CDR3 protein: CASRRPGTDILGDTIYF
CDR3 DNA: TGTGCCAGCAGGCGACCCGGGACAGACATTCTAGGGGACACCATATATTTT

J gene: TRBJ1-5
D gene: NA
V gene: TRBV29-1
clone size: few
CDR3 protein: CSVAGRSNQPQHF
CDR3 DNA: TGCAGCGTTGCGGGCCGGTCGAATCAGCCCCAGCATTTT

J gene: TRBJ2-2
D gene: TRBD1
V gene: TRBV11-2
clone size: many
CDR3 protein: CASSLRGGGSTGELFF
CDR3 DNA: TGTGCCAGCAGCTTACGAGGGGGCGGCAGCACCGGGGAGCTGTTTTTT

J gene: TRBJ1-5
D gene: NA
V gene: TRBV28
clone size: many
CDR3 protein: CASSTAGGASNQPQHF
CDR3 DNA: TGTGCCAGCAGTACGGCGGGGGGGGCGAGCAATCAGCCCCAGCATTTT

J gene: TRBJ1-1
D gene: NA
V gene: TRBV5-8
clone size: NA
CDR3 protein: CASSLTLRGGNTEAFF
CDR3 DNA: TGTGCCAGCAGCTTAACCTTGAGGGGAGGAAACACTGAAGCTTTCTTT

J gene: TRBJ1-2
D gene: NA
V gene: TRBV28
clone size: many
CDR3 protein: CASSLWERANYGYTF
CDR3 DNA: TGTGCCAGCAGTTTGTGGGAGAGAGCTAACTATGGCTACACCTTC

J gene: TRBJ1-4
D gene: NA
V gene: TRBV9
clone size: NA
CDR3 protein: CASSAGRREKLFF
CDR3 DNA: TGTGCCAGCAGCGCAGGGCGGCGTGAAAAACTGTTTTTT

J gene: TRBJ2-7
D gene: NA
V gene: TRBV5-1
clone size: once
CDR3 protein: CASSLAVRALLNEQYF
CDR3 DNA: TGCGCCAGCAGCTTGGCCGTAAGAGCGCTCCTCAACGAGCAGTACTTC